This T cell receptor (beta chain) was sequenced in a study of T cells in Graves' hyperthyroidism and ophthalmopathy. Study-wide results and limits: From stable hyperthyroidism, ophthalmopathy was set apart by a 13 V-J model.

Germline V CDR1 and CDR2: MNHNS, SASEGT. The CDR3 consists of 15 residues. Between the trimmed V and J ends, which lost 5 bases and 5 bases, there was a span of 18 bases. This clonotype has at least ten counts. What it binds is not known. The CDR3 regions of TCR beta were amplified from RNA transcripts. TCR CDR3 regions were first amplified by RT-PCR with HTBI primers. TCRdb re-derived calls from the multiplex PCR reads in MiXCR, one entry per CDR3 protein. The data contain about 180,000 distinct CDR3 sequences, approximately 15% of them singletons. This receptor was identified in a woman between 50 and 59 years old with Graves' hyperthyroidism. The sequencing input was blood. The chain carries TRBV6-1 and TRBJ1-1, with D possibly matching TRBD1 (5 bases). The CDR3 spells CASSHRGSMGTEAFF. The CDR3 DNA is TGTGCCAGCAGTCACCGGGGCTCTATGGGAACTGAAGCTTTCTTT.